The rows below give T cell receptor beta chains drawn from one sample of a study of human T cells and chemical hapten exposure. TCRdb used MiXCR to reprocess the RACE reads, holding one entry per CDR3 protein. The profile shows under 85,000 distinct CDR3 sequences, under 13% of them singletons. Sequencing used whole blood, obtained in connection with sensitization to the hapten diphenylcyclopropenone (DPC). Every receptor here comes from a woman between 50 and 59 years old with alopecia areata. Some clones in this sample may be carry-over from other donors' samples. Each CDR3 is given with its conserved first and last residue. Not all rows give a size; the values are once, few, many and, for expanded clones, a class.

V gene	clone size	J gene	CDR3 protein
TRBV9	few	TRBJ2-5	CASSVGGERETQYF
TRBV18	many	TRBJ2-2	CASSPMMGQVMEDTGELFF
TRBV29-1	NA	TRBJ2-1	CSVEGPGQVYNEQFF
TRBV12-3/TRBV12-4	many	TRBJ1-1	CASSVGGRNTEAFF
TRBV7-9	NA	TRBJ2-1	CASSLTPTSGSYNEQFF
TRBV6-5	few	TRBJ1-5	CASSYSITGGSNQPQHF
TRBV24-1	many	TRBJ2-5	CATSEHGKETQYF
TRBV19	many	TRBJ2-3	CASSISLAGGPITDTQYF
TRBV28	NA	TRBJ2-5	CASSNRGMQETQYF
TRBV11-2	few	TRBJ2-3	CASSPQLAGGLDTQYF
TRBV11-2	few	TRBJ1-5	CASSLGTGSGQPQHF
TRBV29-1	many	TRBJ2-1	CSVALGPENEQFF
TRBV5-1	NA	TRBJ2-7	CASSLYISYEQYF
TRBV5-5	NA	TRBJ2-7	CASSPGGRGDMREQYF
TRBV12-3/TRBV12-4	NA	TRBJ1-5	CASSQNPGGAQPQHF
TRBV7-2	many	TRBJ2-4	CASSLAGHIQYF